The clone carrying this TCR beta chain was detected many times. Its antigen remains unidentified. This record belongs to a study of T-cell memory formation after mild COVID-19. About the study: There were largely donor-specific TCR clusters.

The CDR3 sequence is 17 residues long. After removal of 5 bases from V and 4 bases from J, the junction contained 11 bases not matched to a gene. The germline gives CDR1 SGHVS, CDR2 FNYEAQ. Whole-study findings and limits: Pre-infection memory harbored some responding clones, suggesting cross-reactive memory joined.

Constant-segment primers and 5'RACE yielded cDNA libraries for TCR alpha and TCR beta, each carrying sample barcodes and UMIs. TCRdb used MiXCR to reprocess the 5' RACE reads, holding one entry per CDR3 protein. The sample shows about 400,000 distinct CDR3 sequences, less than 25% of them seen only once. The receptor comes from an adult woman who had mild COVID-19 (a few samples of this study predate the infection). Cell type and time point are not known. Sequenced input: PBMCs or a T cell subset sorted from them (not recorded which). The chain uses TRBV7-6 and TRBJ2-1; 10 bases match TRBD2. The CDR3 is CASSLHTGTSVYNEQFF. The CDR3 bases are TGTGCCAGCAGCCTCCATACTGGGACTAGCGTGTACAATGAGCAGTTCTTC.